These 13 T cell receptor beta chains share one sample of origin, sequenced in a study of T cells after yellow fever vaccination. Each CDR3 protein gets one entry after TCRdb re-called the 5' RACE reads with MiXCR. The table records around 63,000 distinct CDR3 sequences, 7.4% of them present only once. The material was CD8+ T cells sorted from PBMCs, obtained 15 days after the yellow fever booster vaccination. These receptors were taken from a man aged 30 to 39 who received the YFV17D yellow fever vaccine.

The table lists this clonotype with many counts. V gene TRBV30 combines with J gene TRBJ2-1; the D gene is possibly TRBD1 (7 bases). The CDR3 sequence is 15 residues long. CDR1 and CDR2 from the germline V gene are GTSNPN and SVGIG (reference sequence). The ends were cut back, 4 bases at V and 6 bases at J, with 19 bases in the middle. CDR3 nucleotides: TGTGCCTGGAATCCGACAGGGAGGATCATCAATGAGCAGTTCTTC. As protein: CAWNPTGRIINEQFF.

The table lists this clonotype with many counts. The J gene is TRBJ2-7, the V gene TRBV6-5; no definite D call. Germline V lookup: CDR1 MNHEY, CDR2 SVGAGI. The CDR3 sequence is 15 residues long. The V end was cut by 0 bases, the J end by 1 base, with 10 bases between. CDR3 DNA: TGTGCCAGCAGTTACTCGCCAGGTTTGTCCTACGAGCAGTACTTC. This encodes CASSYSPGLSYEQYF.

This clonotype was seen many times. This chain uses TRBV29-1 with TRBJ2-1, with a weak D call TRBD1 (5 bases). V lost 6 bases to trimming and J lost 9 bases, with 30 bases between them. The CDR3 consists of 17 residues. Per the germline V gene, CDR1 is SQVTM and CDR2 is ANQGSEA. Here the CDR3 DNA reads TGCAGCGTGTCCGGACACGTCGCTGCCACCCACGGTCTTGAGCAGTTCTTC. Translated: CSVSGHVAATHGLEQFF.

This clonotype was recorded at least ten times. J is TRBJ2-1 and V is TRBV9, with D tentatively TRBD2 (5 bases). CDR3 size: 14 residues. Per the germline V gene, CDR1 is SGDLS and CDR2 is YYNGEE. Trimming left V 4 bases short and J 3 bases short, with 11 bases between. The CDR3, as DNA: TGTGCCAGCAGCAGCGAGGGTGGCTACAATGAGCAGTTCTTC. This gives the protein CASSSEGGYNEQFF.

This clonotype was seen repeatedly, ten times or more. The V call is TRBV6-5, the J call TRBJ1-1; D is uncertain. This CDR3 is 13 amino acids long. V was pared by 3 bases and J by 1 base, with 6 bases between. Germline-derived CDR1 and CDR2 are MNHEY and SVGAGI. The CDR3 DNA sequence: TGTGCCAGCAGTTATGCCCGGAACACTGAAGCTTTCTTT. Translating it yields CASSYARNTEAFF.

This clonotype was observed at least ten times. V is TRBV6-5 and J is TRBJ2-7, with D tentatively TRBD2 (5 bases). With 4 bases removed from V and 1 base from J, the gap between germline ends came to 11 bases. The CDR3 is 14 residues long. CDR1 and CDR2 (germline): MNHEY, SVGAGI. CDR3: CASSSPGSSYEQYF. In DNA, the CDR3 is TGTGCCAGCAGTTCCCCGGGGTCGTCCTACGAGCAGTACTTC.

As concerns this clonotype: A much larger clonotype is one base distant, so this may be a read error. The DNA of the CDR3 is TGTGCCAGCAGCCAAACGACTAGGAATACAGATACGCAGTATTTT. Protein sequence: CASSQTTRNTDTQYF. This chain uses TRBV3-1 with TRBJ2-3, with D possibly being TRBD2 (6 bases). This CDR3 contains 15 residues. The germline V gene has CDR1 LGHDT and CDR2 YNNKEL (reference sequence). V lost 2 bases and J 3 bases, leaving 12 bases between the germline ends.

There are many counts of this clonotype. V usage is TRBV20-1 and J usage is TRBJ2-7; TRBD2 is a possible D gene (6 bases). The CDR3 has 12 residues. Germline CDR1 DFQATT, CDR2 SNEGSKA (reference sequence). With 8 bases removed from V and 1 base from J, the gap between germline ends came to 12 bases. CDR3 loop: CSLEGQSYEQYF. DNA of the CDR3: TGCAGTTTGGAGGGGCAATCCTACGAGCAGTACTTC.

This clonotype was counted at least ten times. The V and J genes are TRBV6-2 or TRBV6-3 and TRBJ2-5; 7 nucleotides align to TRBD1. This CDR3 has 14 amino acids. Looked up from germline, CDR1 is MNHEY and CDR2 is SVGEGT. V was clipped by 7 bases and J by 3 bases; unmatched bases: 8. The CDR3 nucleotides read TGTGCCAGCACCACGGGGACAGTTAAAGAGACCCAGTACTTC. Its protein is CASTTGTVKETQYF.

The sample holds many counts of this clonotype. CDR3 nucleotide sequence: TGCGCCAGCAGTGAATTAGCGGACGTTGGCGAGCAGTACTTC. It yields the protein CASSELADVGEQYF. This chain connects TRBV10-2 to TRBJ2-7; possible D gene TRBD2, 6 bases. Germline lookup yields CDR1 WSHSY and CDR2 SAAADI. The CDR3 sequence is 14 residues long. Trimming took off 3 bases at V and 6 bases at J, with 15 bases between the two ends.

This clonotype was counted ten times or more. The chain links TRBV7-2 to TRBJ2-7, with no clear D. CDR1 and CDR2 (germline): SGHTA, FQGNSA. The CDR3 consists of 14 residues. Trimming took off 4 bases at V and 0 bases at J, with 10 bases between the two ends. CDR3: CASSSRPSSYEQYF. CDR3 sequence (DNA): TGTGCCAGCAGCTCCCGACCCAGCTCCTACGAGCAGTACTTC.

This clonotype was seen ten or more times. V gene TRBV29-1 combines with J gene TRBJ2-1; 8 positions agree with TRBD2. The CDR3 loop spans 11 amino acids. Germline CDR1 reads SQVTM; CDR2 reads ANQGSEA. V shed 3 bases, J shed 14 bases, and the junction held 6 bases outside the gene matches. The CDR3, as DNA: TGCAGCGTTGAGGAGGGACTAGGGGAGTTCTTC. Translating it yields CSVEEGLGEFF.

V usage is TRBV29-1 and J usage is TRBJ2-7, with 13 bases that match TRBD2. The CDR3 runs 15 residues. CDR1 is SQVTM, CDR2 ANQGSEA, per germline. With 6 bases clipped from V and 7 bases from J, the junction kept 12 bases outside the gene matches. For the CDR3, the DNA is TGCAGCGTCACCCCCGAACTAGCGGGAGGGGGGGAGCAGTACTTC. It specifies CSVTPELAGGGEQYF.